The rows below give T cell receptor beta chains drawn from one sample of a study of read filtering for tumor transcriptome and immune sequencing. TCRdb redid the calling of the reads with MiXCR, one entry per CDR3 protein. The repertoire holds about 130,000 distinct CDR3 sequences, over 10% seen once, with 9.5% to 12% in the top ten. The sequencing sample was made of a population of CD138-negative cells sorted from bone marrow. Receptors originate from a donor over 35 with multiple myeloma. Each CDR3 is given with its conserved first and last residue. Each record gives: J gene, clone size, D gene, V gene, CDR3 DNA, CDR3 protein. A D gene is named only where the DNA matches it firmly. Clone sizes are given selectively: once, few, many, or a class where the clone is expanded.

j_call: TRBJ2-3
clone_size: .
d_call: .
v_call: TRBV6-2/TRBV6-3
cdr3_nt: TGTGCCAGCAGCCCCGGAGGTCGTACGCAGTATTTT
cdr3_aa: CASSPGGRTQYF

j_call: TRBJ2-7
clone_size: many
d_call: TRBD1
v_call: TRBV5-1
cdr3_nt: TGCGCCAGCAGCTCCCGTGGACAGGGGGCAAGGTACGAGCAGTACTTC
cdr3_aa: CASSSRGQGARYEQYF

j_call: TRBJ2-5
clone_size: many
d_call: .
v_call: TRBV28
cdr3_nt: TGTGCCAGCAGTTTTGGGGTGCAAGAGACCCAGTACTTC
cdr3_aa: CASSFGVQETQYF

j_call: TRBJ2-3
clone_size: many
d_call: .
v_call: TRBV29-1
cdr3_nt: TGCAGCGTCAGTGATGGGACGTTCGATACGCAGTATTTT
cdr3_aa: CSVSDGTFDTQYF

j_call: TRBJ1-3
clone_size: few
d_call: .
v_call: TRBV29-1
cdr3_nt: TGCAGCGTGGCCGGACAGCATTTCTCTGGAAACACCATATATTTT
cdr3_aa: CSVAGQHFSGNTIYF

j_call: TRBJ1-5
clone_size: many
d_call: .
v_call: TRBV30
cdr3_nt: TGTGCCTGGAGGGGAACAGGGTTATATCAGCCCCAGCATTTT
cdr3_aa: CAWRGTGLYQPQHF

j_call: TRBJ2-3
clone_size: few
d_call: .
v_call: TRBV20-1
cdr3_nt: TGCAGTGCTAGAGCCCCTAGTGGGGGGCAGCGGGATACGCAGTATTTT
cdr3_aa: CSARAPSGGQRDTQYF

j_call: TRBJ1-1
clone_size: many
d_call: .
v_call: TRBV3-1
cdr3_nt: TGTGCCAGCAGCCAAGAGGCGAACACTGAAGCTTTCTTT
cdr3_aa: CASSQEANTEAFF

j_call: TRBJ2-5
clone_size: many
d_call: .
v_call: TRBV11-2
cdr3_nt: TGTGCCAGCAGCTTTATGGCAGCGGAAGAGACCCAGTACTTC
cdr3_aa: CASSFMAAEETQYF

j_call: TRBJ2-7
clone_size: many
d_call: .
v_call: TRBV3-1
cdr3_nt: TGTGCCAGCAGCCAAGATCGGGGGATCTACGAGCAGTACTTC
cdr3_aa: CASSQDRGIYEQYF

j_call: TRBJ1-4
clone_size: many
d_call: .
v_call: TRBV6-5
cdr3_nt: TGTGCCAGCAGTTACAACAACGGGGGTGAAAAACTGTTTTTT
cdr3_aa: CASSYNNGGEKLFF

j_call: TRBJ2-7
clone_size: many
d_call: .
v_call: TRBV12-3/TRBV12-4
cdr3_nt: TGTGCCAGCAGTTATAAGGGGAGCCCCCCCTACGAGCAGTACTTC
cdr3_aa: CASSYKGSPPYEQYF

j_call: TRBJ2-1
clone_size: many
d_call: TRBD2
v_call: TRBV29-1
cdr3_nt: TGCAGCGTTGAAGAGGGGCTTGCGGGAGAGTACAATGAGCAGTTCTTC
cdr3_aa: CSVEEGLAGEYNEQFF

j_call: TRBJ1-1
clone_size: many
d_call: .
v_call: TRBV20-1
cdr3_nt: TGCAGTGCTAGCGAAGTCTGGAACACTGAAGCTTTCTTT
cdr3_aa: CSASEVWNTEAFF

j_call: TRBJ1-1
clone_size: .
d_call: .
v_call: TRBV13
cdr3_nt: TGTGCCAGCAGCTTAGGCTCGTGGTCAGGTTCCTCTGCTTTCTTT
cdr3_aa: CASSLGSWSGSSAFF

j_call: TRBJ2-1
clone_size: .
d_call: TRBD1
v_call: TRBV5-1
cdr3_nt: TGCGCCAGCAGCTTGGACGCGGACAGGGGGCTCCATGAGCAGTCCTTC
cdr3_aa: CASSLDADRGLHEQSF

j_call: TRBJ2-4
clone_size: many
d_call: .
v_call: TRBV7-9
cdr3_nt: TGTGCCAGCAGCTGGGAGATGGCCAAAAACATTCAGTACTTC
cdr3_aa: CASSWEMAKNIQYF

j_call: TRBJ2-3
clone_size: few
d_call: TRBD2
v_call: TRBV4-1
cdr3_nt: TGCGCCAGCAGCCAAGATGATAGTAGCGGGGGGTACACAGATACGCAGTATTTT
cdr3_aa: CASSQDDSSGGYTDTQYF

j_call: TRBJ2-5
clone_size: many
d_call: TRBD1
v_call: TRBV6-5
cdr3_nt: TGTGCCAGCAGTTACCGAGGGGGCGCCTCCCAAGAGACCCAGTACTTC
cdr3_aa: CASSYRGGASQETQYF

j_call: TRBJ1-2
clone_size: few
d_call: .
v_call: TRBV10-3
cdr3_nt: TGTGCCATCAGTGCGGGGGGTACCTATGGCTACACCTTC
cdr3_aa: CAISAGGTYGYTF

j_call: TRBJ1-5
clone_size: few
d_call: TRBD1
v_call: TRBV3-1
cdr3_nt: TGTGCCAGCAGCCACTCAGGACAGGTACAACAGCCCCAGCATTTT
cdr3_aa: CASSHSGQVQQPQHF

j_call: TRBJ2-1
clone_size: many
d_call: TRBD1
v_call: TRBV2
cdr3_nt: TGTGCCAGCACCGAGGACAGGTTATACAATGAGCAGTTCTTC
cdr3_aa: CASTEDRLYNEQFF

j_call: TRBJ2-6
clone_size: many
d_call: TRBD1
v_call: TRBV29-1
cdr3_nt: TGCAGCGTTGCACAGGGGTTTTCTGGGGCCAACGTCCTGACTTTC
cdr3_aa: CSVAQGFSGANVLTF

j_call: TRBJ2-7
clone_size: .
d_call: .
v_call: TRBV12-3/TRBV12-4
cdr3_nt: TGTGCCAGCAGGCCAACCGCGGCCCGCTACGAGCAGTACTTC
cdr3_aa: CASRPTAARYEQYF

j_call: TRBJ2-1
clone_size: many
d_call: .
v_call: TRBV5-1
cdr3_nt: TGCGCCAGCAGCTTGGGTCGGCGGGGATTTTCAAATGAGCAGTTCTTC
cdr3_aa: CASSLGRRGFSNEQFF

j_call: TRBJ2-2
clone_size: many
d_call: .
v_call: TRBV5-5
cdr3_nt: TGTGCCAGCAGCTTGAGTTACGCACCCGGGGAGCTGTTTTTT
cdr3_aa: CASSLSYAPGELFF